This T cell receptor beta chain emerged from a study of blood T cell repertoires in COVID-19. Study-wide context: The analysed material was cDNA or gDNA that came from T cells, B-cell-depleted T cells, or PBMCs.

The CDR3 spans 15 residues. Trimming pared 5 bases from V and 6 bases from J, leaving 19 bases between. Per germline, CDR1 SEHNR and CDR2 FQNEAQ (reference sequence). Under the authors' procedure: Reference gene primer amplification yielded estimated nucleated cell counts. Repertoires were generated with immunoSEQ multiplex PCR, while TCRdb's copy carries only in-frame clones and drops some. V and J calls plus clone size are reproduced from that table; the DNA served to infer D and trimming. This repertoire shows about 89,000 clones, roughly 90% found once; its top ten account for 15%. The J gene is TRBJ1-1, the V gene TRBV7-9; unclear D gene. Sequenced: peripheral blood. The receptor was derived from a male donor with acute or convalescent COVID-19. CDR3 nucleotides: TGTGCCAGCAGCCGTGGCGGTGGGAGTGCGTCTGAAGCTTTCTTT. Encoded protein: CASSRGGGSASEAFF.